These 8 T cell receptor beta chains share one sample of origin, sequenced in a study of beta chain features in type 1 diabetes. Since all of the isolated RNA was reverse transcribed, expressed TCRB transcripts were what got sequenced. Some clones are missing from TCRdb's copy, which holds only in-frame ones; the method was immunoSEQ multiplex PCR. The sample yields about 160,000 clones, approximately 8.1% seen once. The sample taken for sequencing was central memory CD4+ T cells from blood. These receptors were collected from a man younger than 35 in good health.

This clone came up a few times. This rearrangement joins TRBV6-1 to TRBJ1-5; no reliable D call. CDR1 and CDR2 from the germline V gene are MNHNS and SASEGT. The CDR3 extends over 15 amino acids. V was pared by 0 bases and J by 7 bases, with 13 bases between. CDR3 protein: CASSEALYGVQPQHF. The CDR3 region has the DNA TGTGCCAGCAGTGAAGCCCTCTATGGTGTCCAGCCCCAGCATTTT.

This clone was seen repeatedly, ten times or more. The chain uses TRBV6-5 and TRBJ2-1, with 10 bases that match TRBD2. The CDR3 totals 15 residues. The junction had 2 bases not matched to a gene; V was cut back by 2 bases and J by 4 bases. Germline V gene data show CDR1 as MNHEY and CDR2 as SVGAGI. This CDR3 is CASSYRTSGYNEQFF. The CDR3 coding sequence is TGTGCCAGCAGTTACCGGACTAGCGGTTACAATGAGCAGTTCTTC.

This clone was seen at least ten times. CDR3 sequence: CASRTGGLAPAKGANVLTF. DNA for the CDR3: TGTGCCAGCAGGACCGGGGGGCTGGCCCCCGCAAAGGGGGCCAACGTCCTGACTTTC. This chain connects TRBV28 to TRBJ2-6; D might be TRBD2 (7 bases). The V end lost 6 bases, the J end lost 4 bases, and 25 bases lay between the germline ends. CDR3 length equals 19 residues. Looked up from germline, CDR1 is MDHEN and CDR2 is SYDVKM.

This clone was counted between two and nine times. V is TRBV28 and J is TRBJ2-7; D may be TRBD2 (6 bases). Trimming pared 11 bases from V and 5 bases from J, leaving 16 bases between. The CDR3 spans 12 residues. CDR1 is MDHEN, CDR2 SYDVKM, per germline. Here the CDR3 reads CASAGSRHEQYF. The CDR3, as DNA: TGTGCCTCGGCGGGGTCTCGTCACGAGCAGTACTTC.

V usage is TRBV9 and J usage is TRBJ2-2; a possible D gene is TRBD1 (5 bases). CDR3 length equals 13 residues. Germline V gives CDR1 SGDLS, CDR2 YYNGEE. V lost 6 bases to trimming and J lost 5 bases, with 11 bases between them. CDR3 nucleotide sequence: TGTGCCAGCACGCAGGGAAGGACCGGGGAGCTGTTTTTT. The encoded protein is CASTQGRTGELFF.

The genes are TRBV19 and TRBJ2-1; TRBD1 is a possible D gene (5 bases). V was trimmed by 5 bases and J by 2 bases, leaving 13 bases between them. The CDR3 is 15 residues long. Germline-derived CDR1 and CDR2 are LNHDA and SQIVND (reference sequence). In nucleotides, the CDR3 is TGTGCCAGTAGTCCCCGGAAGGGGACCTACAATGAGCAGTTCTTC. It translates to CASSPRKGTYNEQFF.

This clone was counted a few times. The junction and the germline gene differ at one end; a read error may be behind it. The chain combines TRBV2 with TRBJ1-3; the D is unclear. Germline V gene lookup returns CDR1 SNHLY and CDR2 FYNNEI. This CDR3 has 13 amino acids. CDR3 nucleotide sequence: TGCGCCTCGGGGAGGACCTCTGGAAACACCATATATTTT. Residues: CASGRTSGNTIYF.

The gene calls are TRBV12-5 and TRBJ2-2; D is undetermined. Germline V gene lookup returns CDR1 LGHNT and CDR2 FRNRAP. There are 12 residues in the CDR3. V lost 5 bases and J 6 bases, leaving 7 bases between the germline ends. CDR3 sequence (DNA): TGTGCTAGTGGTCCCCGTCCCGGGGAGCTGTTTTTT. Its translation is CASGPRPGELFF.